This TCR beta chain was recovered during a study of PD-1 blockade in mismatch repair-deficient tumors. Overall study findings and caveats: Tumor-resident clones, often absent from pretreatment blood, expanded after pembrolizumab and then contracted.

Comments on this clone: The antigen remains undetermined.

Germline V gives CDR1 SEHNR, CDR2 FQNEAQ (reference sequence). The CDR3 has 11 residues. V lost 2 bases to trimming and J lost 8 bases, with 6 bases between them. All patients were mismatch repair deficient, assessed by either PCR or immunohistochemistry. TCR sequencing covered a few patients who responded to pembrolizumab. Generated by immunoSEQ multiplex PCR, the TCRdb table keeps only in-frame clones and is missing some. Among 120,000 or so clones listed, 85% to 90% were seen once. The chain recombines TRBV7-9 with TRBJ1-2; D gene uncertain. This sample comprised peripheral blood, obtained just over 70 weeks after starting pembrolizumab. The receptor was derived from an adult with mismatch repair-deficient cancer. CDR3 region: CASSLLGGYTF. In DNA, the CDR3 is TGTGCCAGCAGCTTACTTGGGGGCTACACCTTC.